This T cell receptor beta chain comes out of a study of cytomegalovirus exposure and HLA in healthy donors. 60 Vbeta and 13 Jbeta primers were used in PCR. Sequencing was performed with immunoSEQ multiplex PCR; in TCRdb, only in-frame clones are kept and a portion is missing. This table has approximately 220,000 clones, nearly 80% appearing once. Study-wide results and caveats: With further analysis later on, most CMV-associated TCR beta chains appeared HLA-restricted. Later work associated fewer than 20,000 TCR beta sequences with HLA alleles at 0.05 false discovery rate.

As to this clone: The antigen is undetermined. The junction shows a germline mismatch at one end, possibly a read error.

This CDR3 is built from 13 residues. The V gene's germline CDR1 is MNHEY and CDR2 SVGAGI. The sequence was obtained from a male donor in good health and CMV-seronegative. The chain links TRBV6-5 to TRBJ2-3; TRBD1 is a possible D gene (6 bases). The sequenced material came from PBMCs. The CDR3 loop is CAISGGQSDTQYF. DNA of the CDR3: TGTGCCATCAGTGGAGGACAGTCAGATACGCAGTATTTT.